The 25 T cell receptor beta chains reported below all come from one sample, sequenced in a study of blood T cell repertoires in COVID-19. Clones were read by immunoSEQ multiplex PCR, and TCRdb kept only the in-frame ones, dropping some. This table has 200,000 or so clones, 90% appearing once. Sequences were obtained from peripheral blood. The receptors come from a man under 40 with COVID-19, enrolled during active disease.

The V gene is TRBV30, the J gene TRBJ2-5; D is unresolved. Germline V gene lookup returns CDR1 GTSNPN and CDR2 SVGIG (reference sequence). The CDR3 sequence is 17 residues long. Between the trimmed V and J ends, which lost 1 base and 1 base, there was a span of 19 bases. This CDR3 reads CAWSARGRGIRQETQYF. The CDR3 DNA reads TGTGCCTGGAGTGCCCGAGGTAGAGGTATCCGCCAAGAGACCCAGTACTTC. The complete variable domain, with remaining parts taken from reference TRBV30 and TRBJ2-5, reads SQTIHQWPATLVQPVGSPLSLECTVEGTSNPNLYWYRQAAGRGLQLLFYSVGIGQISSEVPQNLSASRPQDRQFILSSKKLLLSDSGFYLCAWSARGRGIRQETQYFGPGTRLLVL.

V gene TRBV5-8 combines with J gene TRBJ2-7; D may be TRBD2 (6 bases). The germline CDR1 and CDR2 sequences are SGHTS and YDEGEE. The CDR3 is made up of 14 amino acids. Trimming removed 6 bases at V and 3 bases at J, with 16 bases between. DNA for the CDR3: TGTGCCAGCACCATATGGCCGGGAGTCTACGAGCAGTACTTC. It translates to CASTIWPGVYEQYF.

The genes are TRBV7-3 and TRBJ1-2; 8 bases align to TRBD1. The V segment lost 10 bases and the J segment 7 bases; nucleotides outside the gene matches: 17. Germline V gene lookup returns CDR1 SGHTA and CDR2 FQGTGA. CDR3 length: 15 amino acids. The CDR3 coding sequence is TGTGCCATACAAGAGGCAGGGGGCGCGGAAAGTGGCTACACCTTC. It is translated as CAIQEAGGAESGYTF.

In DNA form, the CDR3 reads TGTGCCAGCAGTTTATGGGCTAGCGGCACAGATACGCAGTATTTT. Translated: CASSLWASGTDTQYF. The V gene is TRBV27, the J gene TRBJ2-3, with D perhaps TRBD2 (6 bases). From germline, CDR1 is MNHEY and CDR2 SMNVEV (reference sequence). The CDR3 loop spans 15 amino acids. The germline V and J ends were trimmed by 1 base and 1 base, with 9 bases remaining between them.

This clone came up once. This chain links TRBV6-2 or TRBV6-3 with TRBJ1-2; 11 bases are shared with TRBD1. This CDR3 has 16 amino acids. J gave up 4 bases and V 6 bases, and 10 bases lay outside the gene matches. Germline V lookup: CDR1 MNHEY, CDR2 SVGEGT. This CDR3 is CASSPGQGAIGYGYTF. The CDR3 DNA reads TGTGCCAGCAGCCCCGGACAGGGGGCTATTGGCTATGGCTACACCTTC.

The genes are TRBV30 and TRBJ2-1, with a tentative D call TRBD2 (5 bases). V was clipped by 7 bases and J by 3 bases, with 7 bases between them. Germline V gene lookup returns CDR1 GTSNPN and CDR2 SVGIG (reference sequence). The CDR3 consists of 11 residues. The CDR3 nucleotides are TGTGCCTCCCGGGACTACAATGAGCAGTTCTTC. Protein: CASRDYNEQFF.

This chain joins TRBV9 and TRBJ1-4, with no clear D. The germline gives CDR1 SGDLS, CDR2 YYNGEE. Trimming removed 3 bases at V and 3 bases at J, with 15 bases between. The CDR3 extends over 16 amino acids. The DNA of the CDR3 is TGTGCCAGCAGCGAGGGAGGGCCAGTACCTAATGAAAAACTGTTTTTT. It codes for CASSEGGPVPNEKLFF.

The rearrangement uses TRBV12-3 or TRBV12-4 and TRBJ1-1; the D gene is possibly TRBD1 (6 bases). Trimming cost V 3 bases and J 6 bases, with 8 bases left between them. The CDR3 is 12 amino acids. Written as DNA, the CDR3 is TGTGCCAGCAGTTTTACAGGGTCTGAAGCTTTCTTT. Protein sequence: CASSFTGSEAFF.

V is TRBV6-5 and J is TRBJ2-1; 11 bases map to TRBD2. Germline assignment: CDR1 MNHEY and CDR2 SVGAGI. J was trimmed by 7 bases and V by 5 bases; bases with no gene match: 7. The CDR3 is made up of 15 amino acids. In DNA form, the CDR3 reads TGTGCCAGCAGTAAACTAGCGGGAGAGGGAAATGAGCAGTTCTTC. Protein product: CASSKLAGEGNEQFF.

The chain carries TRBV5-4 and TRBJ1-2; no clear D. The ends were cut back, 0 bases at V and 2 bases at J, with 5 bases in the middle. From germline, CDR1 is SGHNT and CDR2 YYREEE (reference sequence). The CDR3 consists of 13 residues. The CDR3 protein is CASSLGRNYGYTF. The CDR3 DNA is TGTGCCAGCAGCTTGGGCAGAAACTATGGCTACACCTTC.

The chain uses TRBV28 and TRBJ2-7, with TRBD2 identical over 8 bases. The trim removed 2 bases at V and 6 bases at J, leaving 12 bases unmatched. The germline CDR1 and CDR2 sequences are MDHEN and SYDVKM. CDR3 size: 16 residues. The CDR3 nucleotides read TGTGCCAGCAGTTTAAGAGTAGGTACTAGCGGAATCGAGCAGTACTTC. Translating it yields CASSLRVGTSGIEQYF.

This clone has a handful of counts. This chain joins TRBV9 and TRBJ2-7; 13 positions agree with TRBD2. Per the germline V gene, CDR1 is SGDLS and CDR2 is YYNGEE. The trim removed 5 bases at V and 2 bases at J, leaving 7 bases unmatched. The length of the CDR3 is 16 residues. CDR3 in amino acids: CASSRTSGGPAYEQYF. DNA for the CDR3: TGTGCCAGCAGTCGGACTAGCGGGGGACCAGCCTACGAGCAGTACTTC.

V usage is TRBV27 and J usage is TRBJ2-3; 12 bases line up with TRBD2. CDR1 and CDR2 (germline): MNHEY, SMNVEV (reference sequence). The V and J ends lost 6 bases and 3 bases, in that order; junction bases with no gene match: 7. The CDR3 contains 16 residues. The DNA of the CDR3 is TGTGCCAGCAGCACTAGCGGGGGGCACCTGACAGATACGCAGTATTTT. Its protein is CASSTSGGHLTDTQYF.

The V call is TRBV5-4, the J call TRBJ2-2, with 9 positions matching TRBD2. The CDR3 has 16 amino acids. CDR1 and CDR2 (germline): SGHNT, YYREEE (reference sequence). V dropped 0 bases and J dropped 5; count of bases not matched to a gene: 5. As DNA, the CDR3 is TGTGCCAGCAGCTTGGAGAGCGGGAGGCATACCGGGGAGCTGTTTTTT. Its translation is CASSLESGRHTGELFF.

CDR3 residues: CASSLGTGGTYGYTF. DNA for the CDR3: TGTGCCAGCAGCTTAGGGACAGGGGGAACCTATGGCTACACCTTC. The genes are TRBV5-5 and TRBJ1-2, with 11 nucleotides matching TRBD1. Germline lookup yields CDR1 SGHKS and CDR2 YYEKEE (reference sequence). The trim removed 2 bases at V and 4 bases at J, leaving 4 bases unmatched. The length of the CDR3 is 15 residues.

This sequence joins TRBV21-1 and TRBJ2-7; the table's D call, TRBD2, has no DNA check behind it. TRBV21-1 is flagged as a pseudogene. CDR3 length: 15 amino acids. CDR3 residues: CASSIWTSGSYEQYF. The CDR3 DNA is TGTGCCAGCAGCATCTGGACTAGCGGGAGCTACGAGCAGTACTTC.

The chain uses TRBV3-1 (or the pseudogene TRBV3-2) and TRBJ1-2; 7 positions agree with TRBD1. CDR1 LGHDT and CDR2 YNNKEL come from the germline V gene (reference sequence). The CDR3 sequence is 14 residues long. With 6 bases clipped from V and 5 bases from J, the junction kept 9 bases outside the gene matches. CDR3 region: CASRYLGTEYGYTF. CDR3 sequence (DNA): TGTGCCAGCAGGTACTTGGGGACAGAATATGGCTACACCTTC.

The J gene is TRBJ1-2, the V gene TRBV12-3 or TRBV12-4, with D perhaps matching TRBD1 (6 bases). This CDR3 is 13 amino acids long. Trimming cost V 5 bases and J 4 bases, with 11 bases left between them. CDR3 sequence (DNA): TGTGCCAGCAGTCCAGGGGAGGGCTATGGCTACACCTTC. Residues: CASSPGEGYGYTF.

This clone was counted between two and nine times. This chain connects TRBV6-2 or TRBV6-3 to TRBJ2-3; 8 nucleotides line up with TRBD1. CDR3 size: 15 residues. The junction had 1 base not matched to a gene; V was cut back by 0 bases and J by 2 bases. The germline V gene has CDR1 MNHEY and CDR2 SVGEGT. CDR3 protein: CASSYSQGATDTQYF. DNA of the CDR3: TGTGCCAGCAGTTACTCGCAGGGGGCCACAGATACGCAGTATTTT.

CDR3 sequence: CASSRTEGTANSPLHF. The CDR3 coding sequence is TGTGCCAGCAGCCGGACCGAAGGGACAGCAAATTCACCCCTCCACTTT. V usage is TRBV4-2 and J usage is TRBJ1-6, with TRBD1 identical over 7 bases. CDR3 length: 16 amino acids. The J segment lost 7 bases and the V segment lost 4 bases, leaving 10 bases of the junction unmatched. CDR1 is LGHNA and CDR2 is YNFKEQ in the germline V gene.

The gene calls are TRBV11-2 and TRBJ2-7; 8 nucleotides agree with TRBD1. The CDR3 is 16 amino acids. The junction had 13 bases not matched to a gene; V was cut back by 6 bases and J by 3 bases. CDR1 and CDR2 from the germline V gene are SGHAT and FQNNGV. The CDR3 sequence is CASRPLRLDRVYEQYF. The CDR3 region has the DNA TGTGCCAGCAGGCCCCTCCGGCTGGACAGGGTCTACGAGCAGTACTTC.

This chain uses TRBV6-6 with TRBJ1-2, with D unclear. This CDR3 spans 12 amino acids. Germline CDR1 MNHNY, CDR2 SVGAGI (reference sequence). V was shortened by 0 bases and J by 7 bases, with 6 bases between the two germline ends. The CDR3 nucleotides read TGTGCCAGCAGTTACTCGGCGGTTGGCTACACCTTC. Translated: CASSYSAVGYTF.

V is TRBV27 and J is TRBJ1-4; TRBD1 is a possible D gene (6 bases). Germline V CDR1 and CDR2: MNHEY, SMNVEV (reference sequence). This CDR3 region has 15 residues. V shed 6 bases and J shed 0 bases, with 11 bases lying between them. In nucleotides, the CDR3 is TGTGCCAGCAGCAGACAGGTTGCAACTAATGAAAAACTGTTTTTT. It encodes CASSRQVATNEKLFF.

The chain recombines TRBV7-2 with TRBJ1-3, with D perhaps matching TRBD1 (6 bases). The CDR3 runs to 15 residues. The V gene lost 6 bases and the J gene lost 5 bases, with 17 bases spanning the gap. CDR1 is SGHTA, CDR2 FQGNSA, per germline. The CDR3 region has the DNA TGTGCCAGCAGTGCAGCAGGGGAGCTAAGAAACACCATATATTTT. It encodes CASSAAGELRNTIYF.

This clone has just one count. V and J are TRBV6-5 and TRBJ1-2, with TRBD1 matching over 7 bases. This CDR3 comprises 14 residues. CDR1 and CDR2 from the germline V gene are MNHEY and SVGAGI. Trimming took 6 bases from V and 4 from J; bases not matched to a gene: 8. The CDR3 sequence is CASRYTGQSYGYTF. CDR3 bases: TGTGCCAGCAGATACACGGGACAGAGCTATGGCTACACCTTC.